The 24 T cell receptor beta chains reported below all come from one sample, sequenced in a study of cytomegalovirus exposure and HLA in healthy donors. Use of 60 Vbeta and 13 Jbeta primers characterized the PCR. TCRdb keeps only in-frame clones here, not all; method: immunoSEQ multiplex PCR. The table lists about 180,000 clones, almost 80% of them singletons. Specimen: PBMCs. These receptors came from a man aged 30 to 39 in good health and CMV-seronegative.

The chain employs TRBV4-3 and TRBJ2-2; TRBD1 aligns across 7 bases. CDR1 and CDR2 from the germline V gene are LGHNA and YSLEER. The CDR3 consists of 16 residues. V dropped 1 base and J dropped 2; count of bases not matched to a gene: 4. The CDR3 sequence: CASSQAGTANTGELFF. The CDR3 DNA reads TGCGCCAGCAGCCAAGCCGGGACAGCAAACACCGGGGAGCTGTTTTTT.

The J gene is TRBJ2-5, the V gene TRBV2, with 15 nucleotides matching TRBD2. J lost 7 bases, V lost 5 bases, and 8 bases had no gene match. The CDR3 extends over 16 amino acids. The germline gives CDR1 SNHLY, CDR2 FYNNEI. The CDR3 DNA reads as TGTGCCAGCAGTCCAGGACTAGCGGGGGGGCATGCGACCCAGTACTTC. Translated, it gives CASSPGLAGGHATQYF.

CDR3 nucleotides: TGTGCCAGCAGCTTGGTGGGCAAAAGCTACAATGAGCAGTTCTTC. Translated, it gives CASSLVGKSYNEQFF. The chain links TRBV5-6 to TRBJ2-1; D unclear. This CDR3 contains 15 residues. Germline assignment: CDR1 SGHDT and CDR2 YYEEEE. Trimming took 0 bases from V and 3 from J, leaving 10 bases between them.

CDR3 loop: CASTPGQGTSYEQYF. CDR3 sequence (DNA): TGTGCCAGTACCCCGGGACAGGGGACCTCCTACGAGCAGTACTTC. This chain joins TRBV19 and TRBJ2-7; 10 positions agree with TRBD1. This CDR3 spans 15 amino acids. Germline lookup yields CDR1 LNHDA and CDR2 SQIVND (reference sequence). Trimming at V came to 7 bases and at J to 0 bases, leaving 6 bases not matched to a gene.

The rearrangement uses TRBV29-1 and TRBJ1-2, with a possible D match to TRBD1 (6 bases). V gave up 6 bases and J gave up 1 base, with 9 bases separating them. The CDR3 extends over 12 amino acids. Germline V lookup: CDR1 SQVTM, CDR2 ANQGSEA. The CDR3 nucleotides read TGCAGCGTGATCAGGGGTAACTATGGCTACACCTTC. Translated: CSVIRGNYGYTF.

This clone was seen more than once but under ten times. This chain uses TRBV6-1 with TRBJ2-7; 8 bases are a match to TRBD1. This CDR3 contains 15 residues. CDR1 is MNHNS and CDR2 is SASEGT in the germline V gene. V dropped 4 bases and J dropped 0; count of bases not matched to a gene: 5. The CDR3 reads CASSAIGTGSYEQYF. CDR3 DNA: TGTGCCAGCAGTGCCATCGGGACAGGCTCCTACGAGCAGTACTTC.

This clone showed up just once. This chain uses TRBV7-9 with TRBJ1-5; 7 bases agree with TRBD1. The length of the CDR3 is 15 residues. Losses at the gene ends were 5 bases for V and 5 bases for J; bases not matched to a gene: 9. The germline gives CDR1 SEHNR, CDR2 FQNEAQ (reference sequence). In DNA, the CDR3 is TGTGCCAGCAGCCCCGCGACAGGGCTACATCAGCCCCAGCATTTT. Translation: CASSPATGLHQPQHF.

This chain joins TRBV19 and TRBJ2-1, with 10 bases matching TRBD2. Germline V lookup: CDR1 LNHDA, CDR2 SQIVND (reference sequence). The CDR3 has 18 amino acids. J lost 0 bases, V lost 3 bases, and 8 bases had no gene match. CDR3 protein: CASSIRLAGASSYNEQFF. CDR3 nucleotide sequence: TGTGCCAGTAGTATTCGTCTAGCGGGAGCCAGCTCCTACAATGAGCAGTTCTTC.

This rearrangement joins TRBV4-2 to TRBJ2-1; 14 nucleotides line up with TRBD2. The CDR3 consists of 17 residues. Germline V gives CDR1 LGHNA, CDR2 YNFKEQ. Unmatched junction bases numbered 7, after V lost 4 bases and J lost 5 bases. CDR3 sequence reads: CASSLFGLAGGDNEQFF. CDR3 bases: TGTGCCAGCAGCCTGTTTGGACTAGCGGGAGGCGACAATGAGCAGTTCTTC.

The chain joins TRBV27 to TRBJ1-6; D perhaps matches TRBD1 (6 bases). The CDR3 is 15 residues long. V was trimmed by 2 bases and J by 5 bases, leaving 10 bases between them. CDR1 is MNHEY, CDR2 SMNVEV, per germline (reference sequence). Here the CDR3 reads CASSLRGLDNSPLHF. CDR3 coding DNA: TGTGCCAGCAGTTTAAGGGGGTTGGATAATTCACCCCTCCACTTT.

The CDR3 nucleotides read TGTGCCAGCAGCCCATCCCGGGGTGGTTACGAGCAGTACTTC. It yields the protein CASSPSRGGYEQYF. The chain recombines TRBV5-6 with TRBJ2-7; possibly TRBD2 for D (5 bases). The CDR3 length is 14 residues. Germline values: CDR1 SGHDT, CDR2 YYEEEE. Trimming took 4 bases from V and 4 from J, leaving 15 bases between them.

This chain links TRBV5-1 with TRBJ2-3, with 9 bases identical to TRBD1. The CDR3 contains 16 residues. V lost 6 bases, J lost 2 bases, and 10 bases stayed unmatched. The germline V gene encodes CDR1 SGHRS and CDR2 YFSETQ. This chain's CDR3 is CASTLEGTGNTDTQYF. The CDR3 nucleotides are TGCGCCAGCACTTTGGAAGGGACAGGGAACACAGATACGCAGTATTTT.

This clone was observed a few times. V gene TRBV11-3 combines with J gene TRBJ2-7, with D perhaps matching TRBD2 (6 bases). This CDR3 region has 13 residues. Deletions cut 0 bases from V and 7 bases from J, with 10 bases between. Germline-derived CDR1 and CDR2 are SGHNT and YENEEA. The CDR3 loop is CASSLEVEGEQYF. The CDR3 DNA is TGTGCCAGCAGCTTAGAGGTGGAGGGGGAGCAGTACTTC.

The V and J genes are TRBV4-3 and TRBJ2-1; 14 bases agree with TRBD2. Germline V CDR1 and CDR2: LGHNA, YSLEER. V shed 0 bases, J shed 5 bases, and the junction held 3 bases outside the gene matches. The CDR3 runs to 17 residues. In DNA, the CDR3 is TGCGCCAGCAGCCAAGATTTGGGACTAGCGGGAGACAATGAGCAGTTCTTC. This gives the protein CASSQDLGLAGDNEQFF.

This rearrangement joins TRBV28 to TRBJ1-2; the D gene is possibly TRBD1 (5 bases). CDR1 is MDHEN and CDR2 is SYDVKM in the germline V gene. There are 14 residues in the CDR3. V dropped 6 bases and J dropped 4 bases, with 15 bases sitting between them. The CDR3 DNA is TGTGCCAGCAGGCCCGCAGGGCTTGGCTATGGCTACACCTTC. Translation: CASRPAGLGYGYTF.

The J gene is TRBJ1-5, the V gene TRBV7-2; D is unresolved. Trimming removed 4 bases at V and 1 base at J, with 11 bases between. Germline V CDR1 and CDR2: SGHTA, FQGNSA. The CDR3 spans 15 residues. CDR3 sequence: CASSSEGASNQPQHF. The CDR3 bases are TGTGCCAGCAGCTCCGAGGGAGCCAGCAATCAGCCCCAGCATTTT.

V is TRBV7-3 and J is TRBJ2-5, with D maybe TRBD2 (6 bases). This CDR3 contains 15 residues. CDR1 is SGHTA, CDR2 FQGTGA, per germline. The V and J ends lost 6 bases and 5 bases respectively, with 19 bases between them. CDR3: CASRSFGTPEETQYF. CDR3 sequence (DNA): TGTGCCAGCAGATCATTCGGGACTCCTGAGGAGACCCAGTACTTC.

This chain connects TRBV18 to TRBJ2-3; 14 positions agree with TRBD2. The CDR3 is 17 residues long. With V trimmed by 4 bases and J by 4 bases, 7 bases remained unmatched. CDR1 is KGHSH, CDR2 LQKENI, per germline. The CDR3 is CASSQRPGLAGADTQYF. The CDR3 DNA reads TGTGCCAGCTCACAGAGACCGGGACTAGCGGGAGCAGATACGCAGTATTTT.

This clone was seen once. The chain uses TRBV19 and TRBJ2-3; D remains ambiguous. Trimming pared 6 bases from V and 2 bases from J, leaving 24 bases between. CDR3 length: 18 amino acids. The germline gives CDR1 LNHDA, CDR2 SQIVND (reference sequence). The CDR3 protein is CASSRPSHGEVNTDTQYF. The DNA for the CDR3 is TGTGCCAGTAGCCGTCCGTCCCACGGAGAGGTTAACACAGATACGCAGTATTTT.

The chain employs TRBV18 and TRBJ2-5; 7 bases map to TRBD2. Looked up from germline, CDR1 is KGHSH and CDR2 is LQKENI. The length of the CDR3 is 17 residues. V lost 0 bases, J lost 4 bases, and 11 bases stayed unmatched. The CDR3 sequence: CASSPPEGGSQGETQYF. In DNA form, the CDR3 reads TGTGCCAGCTCACCACCGGAGGGCGGGAGCCAGGGAGAGACCCAGTACTTC.

V gene TRBV25-1 combines with J gene TRBJ1-1; D might be TRBD1 (5 bases). The V gene's germline CDR1 is MGHDK and CDR2 SYGVNS. The CDR3 sequence is 16 residues long. Trimming stripped 4 bases from V and 5 bases from J, with 20 bases between. In DNA, the CDR3 is TGTGCCAGCAGTGTCAAAGGGTCGGGGGGTAGGACTGAAGCTTTCTTT. It specifies CASSVKGSGGRTEAFF.

The CDR3 here is CASRGTGGYNEQFF. CDR3 coding DNA: TGTGCCAGCAGGGGGACAGGGGGATACAATGAGCAGTTCTTC. The chain joins TRBV6-6 to TRBJ2-1, with TRBD1 identical over 11 bases. The CDR3 spans 14 residues. Germline V gene data show CDR1 as MNHNY and CDR2 as SVGAGI (reference sequence). Unmatched junction bases numbered 2, after V lost 6 bases and J lost 4 bases.

The gene calls are TRBV9 and TRBJ2-5; D is perhaps TRBD1 (6 bases). Germline lookup yields CDR1 SGDLS and CDR2 YYNGEE. This CDR3 comprises 17 residues. V was pared by 4 bases and J by 1 base, with 20 bases between. CDR3 sequence: CASSPGAVDRSQETQYF. The DNA for the CDR3 is TGTGCCAGCAGCCCCGGGGCCGTTGACAGGTCCCAAGAGACCCAGTACTTC.

This chain joins TRBV28 and TRBJ1-5; D gene ambiguous. The CDR3 loop spans 12 amino acids. The V gene's germline CDR1 is MDHEN and CDR2 SYDVKM. The V end lost 7 bases, the J end lost 4 bases, and 8 bases lay between the germline ends. The CDR3 region is CASTPENQPQHF. CDR3 sequence (DNA): TGTGCCAGCACGCCAGAAAATCAGCCCCAGCATTTT.